The rows below give T cell receptor beta chains drawn from one sample of a study of shared clonotypes between healthy human individuals. TCRdb's table, derived via immunoSEQ multiplex PCR, lists solely in-frame clones and lacks some. The table shows 600,000 or so clones, with roughly 95% occurring only once. The sequencing sample was made of naive CD8+ T cells sorted from blood. All receptors derive from a woman in her 30s in good health. CDR3s include the opening cysteine and the closing phenylalanine or tryptophan. The order of the fields is V gene, D gene, J gene, clone size, CDR3 protein, CDR3 DNA. D genes are given only for firm matches. The size field is filled for only some rows; it gives once, few, many or a size class.

TRBV11-2,TRBD1,TRBJ1-1,once,CASSSGTGQNTEAFF,TGTGCCAGCAGCTCTGGGACAGGACAGAACACTGAAGCTTTCTTT
TRBV5-4,TRBD2,TRBJ2-5,-,CASSLDSGRAAETQYF,TGTGCCAGCAGCTTGGATAGCGGGAGGGCGGCAGAGACCCAGTACTTC
TRBV28,-,TRBJ1-1,-,CASSYRGLNTEAFF,TGTGCCAGCAGTTATCGGGGCCTGAACACTGAAGCTTTCTTT
TRBV18,TRBD1,TRBJ1-1,once,CASSTGQGKWGIAEAFF,TGTGCCAGCTCAACGGGACAGGGGAAGTGGGGGATAGCTGAAGCTTTCTTT
TRBV19,-,TRBJ2-7,-,CASSFIMSGVYEQYF,TGTGCCAGTAGTTTTATTATGTCCGGTGTTTACGAGCAGTACTTC
TRBV9,TRBD1,TRBJ1-2,-,CASSPNPGTGEGGYTF,TGTGCCAGCAGCCCAAACCCCGGGACAGGGGAGGGTGGCTACACCTTC
TRBV13,TRBD2,TRBJ2-7,-,CASSFSLTSGAYEQYF,TGTGCCAGCAGCTTTTCTCTGACTAGCGGGGCCTACGAGCAGTACTTC
TRBV6-5,-,TRBJ2-7,-,CASSYAGSTDEQYF,TGTGCCAGCAGTTACGCGGGCTCTACCGACGAGCAGTACTTC
TRBV2,TRBD2,TRBJ2-3,-,CASSSGISTDTQYF,TGTGCCAGCTCTAGCGGAATTAGCACAGATACGCAGTATTTT
TRBV28,-,TRBJ1-4,-,CATKDGYNEKLFF,TGTGCCACTAAGGACGGATATAATGAAAAACTGTTTTTT
TRBV4-2,-,TRBJ1-1,-,CASSQDFLEGSTEAFF,TGTGCCAGCAGCCAAGATTTTTTAGAGGGTTCTACTGAAGCTTTCTTT
TRBV6-5,TRBD2,TRBJ2-7,-,CATRTSSGSGYEQYF,TGTGCCACCAGGACCTCTAGCGGGAGTGGTTACGAGCAGTACTTC
TRBV5-6,TRBD2,TRBJ2-2,once,CASSSGTSGSTGELFF,TGTGCCAGCAGCTCCGGGACTAGCGGGAGTACCGGGGAGCTGTTTTTT
TRBV5-1,-,TRBJ2-1,-,CASSYHIQGDEQFF,TGCGCCAGCAGCTATCATATACAGGGCGATGAGCAGTTCTTC
TRBV7-6,TRBD2,TRBJ2-5,-,CASSLGVAGGPKTSYF,TGTGCCAGCAGCTTAGGGGTAGCGGGAGGGCCAAAGACTTCGTACTTC
TRBV10-3,-,TRBJ2-7,once,CAISDRTVSGGYEQYF,TGTGCCATCAGTGACAGGACAGTCTCCGGCGGGTACGAGCAGTACTTC
TRBV10-3,TRBD2,TRBJ2-7,-,CAISGGGSYEQYF,TGTGCCATCAGTGGGGGCGGGAGCTACGAGCAGTACTTC
TRBV9,-,TRBJ1-2,once,CATRPVANYGYTF,TGTGCCACCCGACCAGTAGCTAACTATGGCTACACCTTC
TRBV28,-,TRBJ2-7,-,CASSAGIYEQYF,TGTGCCAGCAGTGCAGGGATCTACGAGCAGTACTTC
TRBV10-1,-,TRBJ2-7,-,CASSSGFSYEQYF,TGCGCCAGCAGTTCAGGGTTCTCCTACGAGCAGTACTTC
TRBV11-2,-,TRBJ1-3,-,CASSLGRSSGNTIYF,TGTGCCAGCAGCTTAGGACGGAGCTCTGGAAACACCATATATTTT
TRBV7-8,-,TRBJ1-1,-,CASSKHENTEAFF,TGTGCCAGCAGCAAACACGAGAACACTGAAGCTTTCTTT
TRBV28,-,TRBJ2-7,-,CASSLGRFYEQYF,TGTGCCAGCAGCCTGGGTCGATTCTACGAGCAGTACTTC
TRBV28,-,TRBJ1-2,-,CASSLSPNYGYTF,TGTGCCAGCAGTTTATCACCTAACTATGGCTACACCTTC
TRBV7-9,-,TRBJ2-3,-,CASSLVSRRGDTQYF,TGTGCCAGCAGCTTAGTTTCTCGACGCGGGGATACGCAGTATTTT
TRBV13,TRBD1,TRBJ1-1,-,CASSHRRTGLNTEAFF,TGTGCCAGCAGCCACCGACGGACAGGGTTGAACACTGAAGCTTTCTTT
TRBV27,TRBD1,TRBJ1-4,-,CASSPPQGGKLFF,TGTGCCAGCAGTCCTCCCCAGGGGGGAAAACTGTTTTTT
TRBV27,-,TRBJ2-7,-,CASSFKQGRYEQYF,TGTGCCAGCAGTTTTAAACAGGGAAGGTACGAGCAGTACTTC
TRBV12-5,TRBD1,TRBJ2-3,-,CASGLVGGQGIPDTQYF,TGTGCTAGTGGTTTGGTAGGAGGACAGGGTATCCCAGATACGCAGTATTTT
TRBV9,-,TRBJ2-7,-,CASSPGDLIGDRSSPTYEQYF,TGTGCCAGCAGCCCAGGTGACCTAATCGGCGATCGGTCTTCTCCCACCTACGAGCAGTACTTC
TRBV27,TRBD1,TRBJ1-1,-,CASRTTTGVTEAFF,TGTGCCAGCAGGACGACGACAGGGGTCACTGAAGCTTTCTTT
TRBV11-2,-,TRBJ1-2,few,CASSLVADYGYTF,TGTGCCAGCAGCTTAGTTGCGGACTATGGCTACACCTTC
TRBV13,-,TRBJ1-4,once,CASSLVLGQRDSANEKLFF,TGTGCCAGCAGCTTAGTGCTGGGGCAGAGGGACTCAGCTAATGAAAAACTGTTTTTT
TRBV5-4,-,TRBJ1-1,-,CASSFNGGSNTEAFF,TGTGCCAGCAGCTTCAATGGGGGATCGAACACTGAAGCTTTCTTT
TRBV11-3,-,TRBJ2-3,-,CASSQGTTDTQYF,TGTGCCAGCAGCCAAGGGACCACAGATACGCAGTATTTT
TRBV7-9,-,TRBJ1-4,-,CASSPSRTNEKLFF,TGTGCCAGCAGCCCTAGTAGGACTAATGAAAAACTGTTTTTT
TRBV7-3,TRBD2,TRBJ2-1,once,CASSLGLAGENEQFF,TGTGCCAGCAGCTTGGGTCTAGCGGGAGAAAATGAGCAGTTCTTC
TRBV18,TRBD1,TRBJ1-1,-,CASSPEQGANEAFF,TGTGCCAGCTCACCAGAACAGGGGGCAAATGAAGCTTTCTTT
TRBV28,-,TRBJ2-7,-,CASSPGTHYEQYF,TGTGCCAGCAGTCCCGGGACACACTACGAGCAGTACTTC
TRBV2,TRBD1,TRBJ2-7,once,CASSEMPTWDRDHEQYF,TGTGCCAGCAGTGAAATGCCGACCTGGGACAGGGACCACGAGCAGTACTTC
TRBV19,-,TRBJ2-7,-,CASSMGPGEFYEQYF,TGTGCCAGTAGTATGGGCCCCGGGGAATTCTACGAGCAGTACTTC
TRBV9,TRBD1,TRBJ2-7,few,CASSGQGSEQYF,TGTGCCAGCAGCGGACAGGGTAGCGAGCAGTACTTC
TRBV4-1,-,TRBJ2-2,-,CASSQVAGELFF,TGCGCCAGCAGCCAAGTCGCCGGGGAGCTGTTTTTT
TRBV27,TRBD1,TRBJ2-2,-,CASSLSGGAGVGELFF,TGTGCCAGCAGTTTATCAGGGGGCGCAGGTGTCGGGGAGCTGTTTTTT
TRBV5-1,-,TRBJ1-4,-,CATYPSTLVATNEKLFF,TGCGCCACCTACCCTAGCACCCTCGTAGCGACTAATGAAAAACTGTTTTTT
TRBV18,-,TRBJ1-1,-,CASSPSPRRGAEAFF,TGTGCCAGCTCACCATCCCCACGGCGCGGGGCTGAAGCTTTCTTT
TRBV28,TRBD1,TRBJ2-7,-,CASRMGQGADEQYF,TGTGCCAGCAGAATGGGACAGGGGGCGGACGAGCAGTACTTC
TRBV5-5,-,TRBJ2-7,-,CASSPGNEQYF,TGTGCCAGCAGCCCAGGGAATGAGCAGTACTTC
TRBV7-6,-,TRBJ1-1,-,CASSLASVSTEAFF,TGTGCCAGCAGCTTAGCGTCAGTTTCCACTGAAGCTTTCTTT
TRBV25-1,-,TRBJ1-2,-,CASSEGTGYGYTF,TGTGCCAGCAGTGAAGGGACGGGATATGGCTACACCTTC
TRBV7-9,-,TRBJ2-3,-,CASSLERAPDTQYF,TGTGCCAGCAGCTTAGAAAGGGCCCCCGATACGCAGTATTTT
TRBV10-2,TRBD2,TRBJ2-7,-,CASKTSGRAVPYEQYF,TGCGCCAGTAAGACTAGCGGGAGGGCCGTCCCCTACGAGCAGTACTTC
TRBV2,-,TRBJ1-1,-,CASSERTWQIPEAFF,TGTGCCAGCAGTGAACGAACATGGCAAATACCTGAAGCTTTCTTT
TRBV15,-,TRBJ1-5,-,CATSTRNQPQHF,TGTGCCACCAGCACCCGCAATCAGCCCCAGCATTTT
TRBV11-1,-,TRBJ2-1,-,CASSLVTGTIFHNEQFF,TGTGCCAGCAGCTTAGTAACCGGGACCATCTTCCACAATGAGCAGTTCTTC
TRBV5-6,-,TRBJ2-7,-,CASSFWEAYEQYF,TGTGCCAGCAGCTTTTGGGAGGCCTACGAGCAGTACTTC